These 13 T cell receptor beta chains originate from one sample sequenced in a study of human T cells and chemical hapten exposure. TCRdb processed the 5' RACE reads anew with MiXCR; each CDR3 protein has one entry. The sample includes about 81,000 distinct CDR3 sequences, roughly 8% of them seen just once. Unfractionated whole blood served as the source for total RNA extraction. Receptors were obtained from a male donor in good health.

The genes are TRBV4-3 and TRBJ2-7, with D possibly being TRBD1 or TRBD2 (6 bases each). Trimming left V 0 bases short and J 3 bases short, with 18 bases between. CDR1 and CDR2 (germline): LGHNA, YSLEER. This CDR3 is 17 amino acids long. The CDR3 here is CASSQDWGGAGDYEQYF. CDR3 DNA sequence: TGCGCCAGCAGCCAAGATTGGGGCGGGGCAGGGGACTACGAGCAGTACTTC.

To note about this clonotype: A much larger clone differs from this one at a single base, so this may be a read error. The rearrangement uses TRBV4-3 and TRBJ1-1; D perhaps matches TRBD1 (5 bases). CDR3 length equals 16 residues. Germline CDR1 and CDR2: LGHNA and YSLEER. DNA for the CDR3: TGCGCCAGCAGCCAGGGGGTCATCAGGGAGAACACTGAAGGTTTCTTT. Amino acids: CASSQGVIRENTEGFF.

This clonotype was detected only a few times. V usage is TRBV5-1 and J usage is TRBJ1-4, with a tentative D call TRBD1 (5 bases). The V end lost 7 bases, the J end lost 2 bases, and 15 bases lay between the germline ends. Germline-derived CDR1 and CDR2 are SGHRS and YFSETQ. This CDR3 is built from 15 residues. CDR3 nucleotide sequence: TGCGCCAGCTCCCCTTTCAGGGAGACTAATGAAAAACTGTTTTTT. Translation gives CASSPFRETNEKLFF.

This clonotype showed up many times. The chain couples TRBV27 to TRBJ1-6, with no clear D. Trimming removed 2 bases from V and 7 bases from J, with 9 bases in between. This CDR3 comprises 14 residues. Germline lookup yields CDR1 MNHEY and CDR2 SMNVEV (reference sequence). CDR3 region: CASSLVGHNSPLHF. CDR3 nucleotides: TGTGCCAGCAGTTTAGTGGGCCACAATTCACCCCTCCACTTT.

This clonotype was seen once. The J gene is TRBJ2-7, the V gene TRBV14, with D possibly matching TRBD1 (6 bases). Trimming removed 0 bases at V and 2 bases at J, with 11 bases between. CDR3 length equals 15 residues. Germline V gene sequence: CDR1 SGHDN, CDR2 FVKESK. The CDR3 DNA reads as TGTGCCAGCAGCCAAGATATCGACAGGCCCTACGAGCAGTACTTC. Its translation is CASSQDIDRPYEQYF.

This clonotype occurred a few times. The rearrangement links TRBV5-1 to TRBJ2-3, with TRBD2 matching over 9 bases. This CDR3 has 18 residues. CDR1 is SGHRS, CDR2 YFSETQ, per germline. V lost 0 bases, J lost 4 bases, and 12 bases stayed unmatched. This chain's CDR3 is CASSLGLTSGRSADTQYF. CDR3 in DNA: TGCGCCAGCAGCTTGGGGCTGACAAGCGGGAGGAGCGCAGATACGCAGTATTTT.

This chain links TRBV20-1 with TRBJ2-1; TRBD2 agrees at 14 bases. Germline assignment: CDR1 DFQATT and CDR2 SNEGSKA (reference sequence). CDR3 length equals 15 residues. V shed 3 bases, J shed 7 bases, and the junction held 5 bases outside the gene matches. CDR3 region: CSARGLAGERNEQFF. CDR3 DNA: TGCAGTGCTAGGGGACTAGCGGGAGAGAGGAATGAGCAGTTCTTC.

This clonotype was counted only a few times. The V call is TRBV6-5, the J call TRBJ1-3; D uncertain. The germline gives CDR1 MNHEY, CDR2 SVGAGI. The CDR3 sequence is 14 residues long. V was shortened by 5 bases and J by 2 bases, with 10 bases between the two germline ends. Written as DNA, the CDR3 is TGTGCCAGCAGTCCAGGACCTGCTGGAAACACCATATATTTT. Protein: CASSPGPAGNTIYF.

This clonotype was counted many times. CDR3 loop: CSVESSSYNEQFF. The CDR3 DNA reads TGCAGCGTTGAGTCTAGCTCCTACAATGAGCAGTTCTTC. V usage is TRBV29-1 and J usage is TRBJ2-1, with D hard to call. Between the trimmed V and J ends, which lost 3 bases and 0 bases, there was a span of 6 bases. This CDR3 spans 13 amino acids. Germline CDR1 and CDR2: SQVTM and ANQGSEA.

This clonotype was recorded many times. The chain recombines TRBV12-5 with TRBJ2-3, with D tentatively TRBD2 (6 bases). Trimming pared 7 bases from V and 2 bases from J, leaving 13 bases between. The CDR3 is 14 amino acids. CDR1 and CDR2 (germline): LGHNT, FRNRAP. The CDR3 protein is CASARDWDTDTQYF. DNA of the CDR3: TGTGCTAGTGCCAGGGACTGGGACACAGATACGCAGTATTTT.

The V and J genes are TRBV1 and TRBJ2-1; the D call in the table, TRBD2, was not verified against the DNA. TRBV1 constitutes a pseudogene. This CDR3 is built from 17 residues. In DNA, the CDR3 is TGCACCAGCAATCTGGCTCAAACCGGGACTAGTACGAATGAGCAGTTCTTC. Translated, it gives CTSNLAQTGTSTNEQFF.

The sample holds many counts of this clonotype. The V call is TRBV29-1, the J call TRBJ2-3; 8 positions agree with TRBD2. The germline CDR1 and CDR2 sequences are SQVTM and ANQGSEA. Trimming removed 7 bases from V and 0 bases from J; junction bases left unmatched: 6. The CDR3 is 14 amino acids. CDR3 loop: CSARTSRSTDTQYF. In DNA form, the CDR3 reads TGCAGCGCCCGGACTAGCCGGAGCACAGATACGCAGTATTTT.

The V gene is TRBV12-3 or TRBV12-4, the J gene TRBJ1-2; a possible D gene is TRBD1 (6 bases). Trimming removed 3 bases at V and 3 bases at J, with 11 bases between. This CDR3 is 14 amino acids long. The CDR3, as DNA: TGTGCCAGCAGTTTTGAGGGGGTGGACTATGGCTACACCTTC. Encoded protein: CASSFEGVDYGYTF.